Listed below are T cell receptor beta chains from one sample, sequenced in a study of OX40 agonist ivuxolimab in advanced cancers. The method was immunoSEQ multiplex PCR; TCRdb's version includes in-frame clones alone and lacks a portion of them. The data hold fewer than 100,000 clones, with 84% observed a single time. The sample in question was CD4+ or CD8+ T cells sorted from blood, obtained in a trial of the OX40 agonist ivuxolimab. The receptors stem from an adult with an advanced solid tumor such as melanoma, head and neck, liver or kidney cancer. Both conserved end residues are trimmed from each CDR3.

V gene,CDR3 protein
TRBV4-1,ASRRALNTEAF
TRBV6-1,ASSEALIRGDQPQH
TRBV19,ASSIGSVAGGIYEQY
TRBV6-1,ASRSSGANVLT
TRBV5-6,ASSLALVQF
TRBV5-1,ASSWTLNEQF
TRBV5-5,ASSLVGQPQH
TRBV29-1,SVDSAGANVLT
TRBV2,ASSYGGLHSGNTIY
TRBV6-1,ASSGQGLGNTIY
TRBV19,ASSQGTSGRKVDTQY
TRBV7-3,ASSMTGGLEAF
TRBV5-1,ASRGVTYNEQF
TRBV14,ASSYGQYYGYT
TRBV5-8,ARRREARNTGELF